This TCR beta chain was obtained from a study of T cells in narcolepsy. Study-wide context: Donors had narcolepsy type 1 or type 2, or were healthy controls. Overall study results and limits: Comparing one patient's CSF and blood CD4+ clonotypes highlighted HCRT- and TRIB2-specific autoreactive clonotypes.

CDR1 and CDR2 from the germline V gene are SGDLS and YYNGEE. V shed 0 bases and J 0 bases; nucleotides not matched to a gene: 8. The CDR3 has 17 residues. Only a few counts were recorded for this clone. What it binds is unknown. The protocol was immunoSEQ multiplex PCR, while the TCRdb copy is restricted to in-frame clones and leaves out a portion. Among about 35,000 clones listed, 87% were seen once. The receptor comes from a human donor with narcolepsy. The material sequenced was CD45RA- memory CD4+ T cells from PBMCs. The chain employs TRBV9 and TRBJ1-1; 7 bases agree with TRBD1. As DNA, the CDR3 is TGTGCCAGCAGCGTAGTGGACAGGCCCCTTATGAACACTGAAGCTTTCTTT. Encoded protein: CASSVVDRPLMNTEAFF.